Presented here are 9 T cell receptor beta chains from one specimen sequenced in a study of T-cell reconstitution after alpha-beta-depleted transplantation in children. A library of TCRbeta sequences, prepared with unique molecular identifiers, was generated. In TCRdb, the PCR reads were re-called with MiXCR into one record per CDR3 protein. The profile shows around 340,000 distinct CDR3 sequences, 13% of them singletons. The sample consisted of PBMCs, taken from the stem cell graft. The receptors come from a human donor who donated a stem cell graft to a child with Fanconi anemia.

This clonotype was counted ten times or more. The chain joins TRBV5-4 to TRBJ2-1; D is unresolved. Germline values: CDR1 SGHNT, CDR2 YYREEE (reference sequence). CDR3 length equals 11 residues. V shed 4 bases and J shed 6 bases, with 5 bases lying between them. The CDR3 protein is CASSLTNEQFF. DNA of the CDR3: TGTGCCAGCAGCCTAACCAATGAGCAGTTCTTC.

The chain carries TRBV20-1 and TRBJ1-1, with TRBD1 identical over 7 bases. With 2 bases clipped from V and 9 bases from J, the junction kept 6 bases outside the gene matches. In germline, CDR1 is DFQATT, CDR2 SNEGSKA (reference sequence). CDR3 length: 12 amino acids. CDR3 residues: CSARPPGGQAFF. In DNA form, the CDR3 reads TGCAGTGCTAGACCTCCAGGGGGACAAGCTTTCTTT.

The V gene is TRBV20-1, the J gene TRBJ2-3; TRBD2 agrees at 9 bases. Germline V lookup: CDR1 DFQATT, CDR2 SNEGSKA (reference sequence). V lost 4 bases to trimming and J lost 5 bases; unmatched junction nucleotides: 7. The CDR3 contains 14 residues. CDR3 protein: CSAIQRGEGDTQYF. DNA of the CDR3: TGCAGTGCTATCCAGCGGGGGGAGGGAGATACGCAGTATTTT.

This clonotype has at least ten counts. The chain carries TRBV12-3 or TRBV12-4 and TRBJ1-1; D gene ambiguous. The V end was cut by 4 bases, the J end by 1 base, with 10 bases between. The CDR3 is 14 residues long. DNA for the CDR3: TGTGCCAGCAGTTCCGGCGCTACGAACACTGAAGCTTTCTTT. It codes for CASSSGATNTEAFF.

This clonotype has a handful of counts. The genes are TRBV10-3 and TRBJ1-6; TRBD1 might be the D (5 bases). The CDR3 consists of 15 residues. V lost 4 bases to trimming and J lost 4 bases, with 11 bases between them. Germline CDR1 reads ENHRY; CDR2 reads SYGVKD. The CDR3 loop is CAISVGDSYNSPLHF. Written as DNA, the CDR3 is TGTGCCATCAGTGTAGGGGATTCTTATAATTCACCCCTCCACTTT.

The genes are TRBV27 and TRBJ2-7, with 9 nucleotides matching TRBD2. The CDR3 is 14 residues long. V trimming: 4 bases; J trimming: 7 bases; junction bases outside the gene matches: 8. Germline V gene sequence: CDR1 MNHEY, CDR2 SMNVEV (reference sequence). Here the CDR3 DNA reads TGTGCCAGCAGTTATAGCGGGGGCCAGGGGGAGCAGTACTTC. This translates into CASSYSGGQGEQYF.

This rearrangement joins TRBV6-1 to TRBJ2-3; TRBD1 matches 7 bases. Trimming took 8 bases from V and 6 from J; bases not matched to a gene: 5. The CDR3 is 12 amino acids. Germline V CDR1 and CDR2: MNHNS, SASEGT. CDR3 in DNA: TGTGCCAGCCGCAGGGGGTCCGATACGCAGTATTTT. Translating gives CASRRGSDTQYF.

The genes are TRBV2 and TRBJ1-2; 8 bases line up with TRBD1. CDR3 length: 15 residues. After removal of 4 bases from V and 8 bases from J, the junction contained 12 bases not matched to a gene. Per the germline V gene, CDR1 is SNHLY and CDR2 is FYNNEI. This chain's CDR3 is CASSALMDREDGYTF. The CDR3 coding sequence is TGTGCCAGCAGTGCGCTTATGGACAGGGAAGACGGCTACACCTTC.

V gene TRBV11-2 combines with J gene TRBJ2-7; D tentatively fits TRBD1 or TRBD2 (5 bases each). The V end was cut by 5 bases, the J end by 7 bases, with 15 bases between. Looked up from germline, CDR1 is SGHAT and CDR2 is FQNNGV. The length of the CDR3 is 13 residues. The CDR3 nucleotides are TGTGCCAGCAGCCCTCCTGGGGGTGGGGAGCAGTACTTC. It is translated as CASSPPGGGEQYF.